Listed below are T cell receptor beta chains from one sample, sequenced in a study of T cell responses to AZD1222 COVID-19 vaccine. Here immunoSEQ multiplex PCR was the method, and the copy in TCRdb shows in-frame clones only, minus some. Of about 150,000 clones in the sample, approximately 91% were seen once. The sequencing used peripheral blood, collected 28 days after the second AZD1222 dose. The origin of the receptors is an adult who received the AZD1222 COVID-19 vaccine. Both conserved end residues are part of each CDR3. Fields, in order: V gene, CDR3 length, CDR3 protein.

>TRBV19|14
CASTDLTPPYEQYF
>TRBV6-5|16
CASSSGYGALDTEAFF
>TRBV29-1|13
CSVEARSNYGYTF
>TRBV12-3/TRBV12-4|12
CASSLDHQPQHF
>TRBV5-1|16
CASSFQGIMTNEKLFF
>TRBV6-5|15
CASSYGQANTGELFF
>TRBV12-3/TRBV12-4|12
CASSSRQVGAFF
>TRBV6-5|12
CASTSRNTEAFF
>TRBV7-9|15
CASSLGLANTGELFF
>TRBV7-8|14
CASSVTGLVGEQFF
>TRBV3-1/TRBV3-2|13
CASSPLTDGGQYF
>TRBV3-1/TRBV3-2|14
CASSPNRRQTEAFF
>TRBV27|18
CASSPSTGSRNPTGELFF
>TRBV16|17
CASSQSEGTGWATEAFF
>TRBV6-5|15
CASSPGRTYNSPLHF
>TRBV5-1|18
CASSDSTSGRSGANVLTF
>TRBV27|15
CASSLYQTGRTEAFF
>TRBV9|13
CASSTRGQFPSHF
>TRBV6-5|13
CALAGGFGETQYF
>TRBV7-8|14
CATDGGGLTDTQYF
>TRBV6-5|15
CASRDPGVVGYGYTF
>TRBV24-1|12
CATAAVDNEQFF
>TRBV29-1|14
CSVDGWEDYNEQFF
>TRBV5-1|14
CASSLEGGGETQYF
>TRBV3-1/TRBV3-2|16
CASSQGRGAGNQPQHF
>TRBV27|14
CASSFGTSGNEQYF
>TRBV7-6|15
CASSPQVELVTEAFF
>TRBV19|17
CASSIGRGTGRHQPQHF
>TRBV4-1|15
CASSPDGLGIFGYTF
>TRBV4-2|15
CASSQGWGDHNEQFF
>TRBV5-1|14
CASSSLSTNEKLFF
>TRBV15|16
CATSRDAGGGADTQYF
>TRBV3-1/TRBV3-2|14
CASSQTGGRSPLHF
>TRBV3-1/TRBV3-2|17
CASSQALVRTYSYEQYF
>TRBV19|14
CASSGSTDVETQYF
>TRBV5-4|16
CASRPRNSGAAGEQYF
>TRBV19|14
CASTLRGTDYGYTF
>TRBV21-1|14
CASRWEGGTGELFF
>TRBV18|13
CASSPDSRETQYF
>TRBV6-5|14
CASNRIRGAETQYF
>TRBV6-5|11
CASRVVGEQYF
>TRBV6-1|17
CASSEAWGLAGTNEQFF
>TRBV10-2|17
CASSEYGGTGPNTEAFF
>TRBV6-6|15
CASSSGQATNEKLFF
>TRBV5-4|13
CASSLVQYNEQFF
>TRBV7-2|17
CASSRAGTSGSADTQYF
>TRBV7-3|15
CASSPSPSSYNEQFF
>TRBV28|15
CASSFTISCTDTQYF
>TRBV6-5|13
CASSYDGIYGYTF
>TRBV18|16
CASSPSGTGLLYEQYF
>TRBV6-5|13
CASSYRATGELFF
>TRBV27|13
CASSFRPNTEAFF
>TRBV3-1/TRBV3-2|16
CASSLTLTGSYNEQFF
>TRBV30|13
CAWNRRGRTEAFF
>TRBV28|16
CASGRPGTGYFYEQYF
>TRBV28|12
CASRFRGNEQYF
>TRBV4-1|17
CASSYPGRPGGDTEAFF
>TRBV6-5|15
CASSQRQGINYGYTF
>TRBV5-1|17
CASSFGQGWGNDSPLHF